Listed below are T cell receptor beta chains from one sample, sequenced in a study of T cells in Graves' hyperthyroidism and ophthalmopathy. Each CDR3 protein gets one entry after TCRdb re-called the multiplex PCR reads with MiXCR. The table lists some 490,000 distinct CDR3 sequences, about 20% of them singletons. Sequenced sample: blood. All receptors come from a woman aged 70-85 years with Graves' ophthalmopathy. The conserved cysteine and the conserved F or W are not part of the CDR3 here.

V gene	CDR3 length	J gene	CDR3 protein
TRBV6-2/TRBV6-3	12	TRBJ2-5	ASRPGIHQETQY
TRBV3-1	12	TRBJ1-2	ASSQNQEKNGYT
TRBV10-3	15	TRBJ2-7	AISEAGGGRGRPEQY
TRBV4-3	11	TRBJ2-3	ASSQTASDTQY
TRBV18	12	TRBJ1-1	ASSPMVQGTEAF
TRBV12-3/TRBV12-4	13	TRBJ2-7	ASSLAAGSSYEQY
TRBV19	11	TRBJ1-1	ASAQGTFTEAF
TRBV6-2/TRBV6-3	15	TRBJ1-4	ASSYSTRQVGRGKLF
TRBV28	18	TRBJ2-7	ASRPGEGLGNEAGSDEQY
TRBV24-1	11	TRBJ2-1	ATSVRAGGEQF
TRBV27	13	TRBJ1-2	ASSPGQGRNYGYT
TRBV20-1	10	TRBJ1-1	SARGTDNKAF
TRBV6-2/TRBV6-3	18	TRBJ2-7	ASSRPTSGLAGGVTYEQY
TRBV19	15	TRBJ1-2	ASSTIVGGFKDYGYT
TRBV11-1	12	TRBJ2-3	ASSPPSSGDTQY
TRBV28	15	TRBJ1-5	ASSPNLDRRINQPQH
TRBV9	12	TRBJ2-5	ASSPSPRVETQY
TRBV19	16	TRBJ2-7	ASSIVHASSGQTYEQY
TRBV5-1	14	TRBJ2-7	ASSIGLAILYDEQY
TRBV5-1	13	TRBJ2-7	ASSSPLAGVFKQY
TRBV5-1	12	TRBJ2-3	ASSPGGATDTQY
TRBV5-6	15	TRBJ2-4	ASSPGTGDFRKNIQY
TRBV20-1	13	TRBJ2-3	SARLASGRSDTQY
TRBV27	13	TRBJ2-1	ASLLRLAGDNEQF
TRBV3-1	13	TRBJ2-1	ASSQDPHRGNEQF
TRBV20-1	11	TRBJ2-3	SARSGAADTQY
TRBV19	13	TRBJ1-5	ASNKDRGGNQPQH
TRBV7-6	14	TRBJ2-3	ASSSHIGGGEDTQY
TRBV30	11	TRBJ1-1	AWSRDTNTEAF
TRBV7-9	10	TRBJ2-7	ATSAGFDEQY
TRBV15	13	TRBJ2-5	ATSSLSGAGETQY
TRBV4-3	13	TRBJ2-7	ASSQDWGAAYEQY
TRBV7-6	12	TRBJ1-5	ASSSTGRGKPQH
TRBV3-1	9	TRBJ2-7	ASSQNYEQY
TRBV19	13	TRBJ1-2	ASSIGTGDIYGYT
TRBV28	13	TRBJ1-1	ASSSTGTEVEEAF
TRBV6-1	11	TRBJ2-7	ANSQQGSHEQY
TRBV12-5	15	TRBJ1-1	ASGLVRFQGLNTEAF
TRBV24-1	13	TRBJ2-1	ATSDQAVSYNEQF
TRBV4-3	13	TRBJ2-2	ASSQSGANTGELF
TRBV19	14	TRBJ2-1	ASSKRGGLAGHEQF
TRBV2	12	TRBJ2-3	ASSPMGLADTQY
TRBV7-9	10	TRBJ2-1	ASSLAGHEQF
TRBV7-9	12	TRBJ2-7	ASRLRDDQYEQY
TRBV27	11	TRBJ2-2	ASSASNTGELF
TRBV28	13	TRBJ2-3	ASSRLAPSTDTQY